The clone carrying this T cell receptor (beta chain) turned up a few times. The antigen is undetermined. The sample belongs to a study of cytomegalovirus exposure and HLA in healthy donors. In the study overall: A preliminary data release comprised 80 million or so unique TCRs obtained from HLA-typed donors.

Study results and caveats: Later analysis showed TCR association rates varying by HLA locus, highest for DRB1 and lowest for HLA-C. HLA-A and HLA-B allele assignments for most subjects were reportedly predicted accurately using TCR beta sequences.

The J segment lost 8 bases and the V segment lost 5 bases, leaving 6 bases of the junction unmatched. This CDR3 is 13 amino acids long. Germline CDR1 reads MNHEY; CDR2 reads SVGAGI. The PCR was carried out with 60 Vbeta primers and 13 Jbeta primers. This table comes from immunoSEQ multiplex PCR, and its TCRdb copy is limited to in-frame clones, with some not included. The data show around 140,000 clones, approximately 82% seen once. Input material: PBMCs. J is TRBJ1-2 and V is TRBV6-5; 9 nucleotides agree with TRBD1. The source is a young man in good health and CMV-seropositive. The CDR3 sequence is CASSPTGGQGYTF. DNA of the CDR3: TGTGCCAGCAGTCCGACAGGGGGGCAAGGCTACACCTTC.